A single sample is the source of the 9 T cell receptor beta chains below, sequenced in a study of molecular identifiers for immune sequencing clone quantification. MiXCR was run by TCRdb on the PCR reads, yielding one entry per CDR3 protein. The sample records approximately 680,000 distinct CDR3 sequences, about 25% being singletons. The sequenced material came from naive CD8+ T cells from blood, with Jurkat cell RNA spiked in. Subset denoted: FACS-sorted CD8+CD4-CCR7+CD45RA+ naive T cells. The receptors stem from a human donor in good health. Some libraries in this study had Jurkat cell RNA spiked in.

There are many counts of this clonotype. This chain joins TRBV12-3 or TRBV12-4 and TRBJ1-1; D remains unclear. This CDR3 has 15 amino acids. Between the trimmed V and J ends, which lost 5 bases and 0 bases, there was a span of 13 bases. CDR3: CASSPSPNMNTEAFF. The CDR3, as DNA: TGTGCCAGCAGTCCCAGCCCTAACATGAACACTGAAGCTTTCTTT.

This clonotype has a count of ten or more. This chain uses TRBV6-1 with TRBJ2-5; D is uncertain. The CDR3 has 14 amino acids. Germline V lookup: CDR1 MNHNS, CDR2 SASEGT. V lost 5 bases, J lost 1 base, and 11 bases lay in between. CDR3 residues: CASSLISPQETQYF. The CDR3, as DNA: TGTGCCAGCAGTCTTATATCCCCCCAAGAGACCCAGTACTTC.

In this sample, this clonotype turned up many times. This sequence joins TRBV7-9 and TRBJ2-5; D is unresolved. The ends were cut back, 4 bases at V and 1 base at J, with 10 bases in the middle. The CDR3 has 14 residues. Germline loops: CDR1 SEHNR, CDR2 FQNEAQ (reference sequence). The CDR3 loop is CASSSSGSQETQYF. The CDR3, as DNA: TGTGCCAGCAGCTCTTCCGGGTCCCAAGAGACCCAGTACTTC.

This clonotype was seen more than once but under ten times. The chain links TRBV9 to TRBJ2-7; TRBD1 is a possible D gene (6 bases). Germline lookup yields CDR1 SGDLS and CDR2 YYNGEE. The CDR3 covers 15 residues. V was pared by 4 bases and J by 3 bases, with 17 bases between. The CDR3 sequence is CASSPRPGQIYEQYF. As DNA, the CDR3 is TGTGCCAGCAGCCCCCGCCCTGGACAGATCTACGAGCAGTACTTC.

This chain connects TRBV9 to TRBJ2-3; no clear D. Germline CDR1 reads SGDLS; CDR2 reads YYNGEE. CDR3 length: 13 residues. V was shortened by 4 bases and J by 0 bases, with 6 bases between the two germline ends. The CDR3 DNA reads TGTGCCAGCAGCATATTTAGCACAGATACGCAGTATTTT. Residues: CASSIFSTDTQYF.

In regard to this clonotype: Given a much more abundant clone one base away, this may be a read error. This CDR3 reads CASSYGHNEQYF. The CDR3 region has the DNA TGTGCCAGCAGTTACGGACACAACGAGCAGTACTTC. The V call is TRBV6-6, the J call TRBJ2-7; D is perhaps TRBD1 (5 bases). The CDR3 totals 12 residues. CDR1 MNHNY and CDR2 SVGAGI come from the germline V gene (reference sequence). V lost 2 bases and J lost 5, with 7 bases in between.

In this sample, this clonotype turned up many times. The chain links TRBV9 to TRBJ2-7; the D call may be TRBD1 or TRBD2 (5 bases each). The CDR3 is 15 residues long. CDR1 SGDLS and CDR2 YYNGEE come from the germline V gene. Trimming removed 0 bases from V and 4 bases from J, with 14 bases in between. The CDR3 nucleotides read TGTGCCAGCAGCGTAGCTAATGGGGGTCTTTACGAGCAGTACTTC. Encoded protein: CASSVANGGLYEQYF.

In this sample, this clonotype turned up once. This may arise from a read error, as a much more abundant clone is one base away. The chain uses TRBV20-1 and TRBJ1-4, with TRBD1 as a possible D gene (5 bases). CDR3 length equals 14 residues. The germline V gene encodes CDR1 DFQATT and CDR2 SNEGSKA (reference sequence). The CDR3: CSARDLATNEKLLF. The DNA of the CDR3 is TGCAGTGCAAGGGACCTTGCAACTAATGAAAAACTGCTTTTT.

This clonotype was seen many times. The CDR3, as DNA: TGTGCCAGCAGTCCCGGACAGGGGGTCGAGCAGTACTTC. It specifies CASSPGQGVEQYF. This chain uses TRBV27 with TRBJ2-7; 10 positions agree with TRBD1. V was clipped by 5 bases and J by 6 bases; unmatched bases: 4. Germline V gives CDR1 MNHEY, CDR2 SMNVEV (reference sequence). This CDR3 spans 13 amino acids.